The next 10 T cell receptor beta chains were all read from a single sample in a study of CD8+ T cells in alopecia areata. Treatment in this sample: oral pan-JAK inhibitor, 5-10 mg twice daily. After isolation, RNA underwent reverse transcription to generate cDNA as the sequencing template. Assay used: immunoSEQ multiplex PCR; TCRdb lists only in-frame clones, some missing. The data show approximately 280,000 clones, 58% seen once. The sequenced sample was CD4+ T cells sorted from blood, obtained at week 24, from a patient treated with tofacitinib. The source of these receptors is a human donor with alopecia areata.

In its sample, this clone was seen a few times. This chain links TRBV6-6 with TRBJ2-7; tentatively, D is TRBD2 (6 bases). Trimming stripped 8 bases from V and 3 bases from J, with 14 bases between. CDR1 is MNHNY, CDR2 SVGAGI, per germline (reference sequence). The CDR3 has 13 amino acids. CDR3 DNA: TGTGCCAGCGGCGGAGGGGATGTCTACGAGCAGTACTTC. This sequence encodes CASGGGDVYEQYF.

In regard to this clone: Other DNA sequences in this specimen translate into the identical CDR3. The J gene is TRBJ2-3, the V gene TRBV15; D is unclear. V was trimmed by 0 bases and J by 3 bases, leaving 4 bases between them. The CDR3 totals 13 residues. Germline CDR1 is LNHNV and CDR2 is YYDKDF (reference sequence). CDR3 protein: CATSRDRTDTQYF. The DNA of the CDR3 is TGTGCCACCAGCAGAGATCGGACAGATACGCAGTATTTT.

This clone occurred a few times. This chain uses TRBV20-1 with TRBJ2-3; possible D gene TRBD2, 5 bases. V was trimmed by 6 bases and J by 6 bases, leaving 10 bases between them. Germline CDR1 reads DFQATT; CDR2 reads SNEGSKA (reference sequence). This CDR3 is built from 11 residues. This chain's CDR3 is CSALPGDTQYF. The CDR3 region has the DNA TGCAGTGCCCTACCGGGGGATACGCAGTATTTT.

The chain's CDR3 is CAWRVTSTDTQYF. CDR3 nucleotide sequence: TGTGCCTGGAGGGTGACTAGCACAGATACGCAGTATTTT. This chain joins TRBV30 and TRBJ2-3; D call uncertain. This CDR3 is built from 13 residues. Germline V gives CDR1 GTSNPN, CDR2 SVGIG (reference sequence). V was clipped by 3 bases and J by 0 bases, with 7 bases between them.

J is TRBJ1-1 and V is TRBV7-3; D is uncertain. The CDR3 runs 13 residues. From germline, CDR1 is SGHTA and CDR2 FQGTGA. V lost 3 bases, J lost 3 bases, and 8 bases lay in between. The CDR3 DNA reads as TGTGCCAGCAGCTTTACCCGGGACACTGAAGCTTTCTTT. This sequence encodes CASSFTRDTEAFF. The variable domain in full, completed from reference TRBV7-3 and TRBJ1-1, reads GAGVSQTPSNKVTEKGKYVELRCDPISGHTALYWYRQSLGQGPEFLIYFQGTGAADDSGLPNDRFFAVRPEGSVSTLKIQRTERGDSAVYLCASSFTRDTEAFFGQGTRLTVV.

This chain connects TRBV29-1 to TRBJ1-2; 7 bases fit TRBD1. This CDR3 region has 11 residues. CDR1 and CDR2 (germline): SQVTM, ANQGSEA. Trimming cost V 0 bases and J 9 bases; bases outside gene matches: 1. The CDR3 loop is CSVEEQGSYTF. The CDR3 DNA follows: TGCAGCGTTGAAGAACAGGGGAGCTACACCTTC. Filled out from reference TRBV29-1 and TRBJ1-2, the complete variable domain reads SAVISQKPSRDICQRGTSLTIQCQVDSQVTMMFWYRQQPGQSLTLIATANQGSEATYESGFVIDKFPISRPNLTFSTLTVSNMSPEDSSIYLCSVEEQGSYTFGSGTRLTVV.

Here the CDR3 reads CAISTPGPEERAQYF. The DNA of the CDR3 is TGTGCCATCAGTACACCGGGACCGGAGGAGAGGGCCCAGTACTTC. The V gene is TRBV10-3, the J gene TRBJ2-5; D might be TRBD1 or TRBD2, each matching 5 bases. Germline CDR1 and CDR2: ENHRY and SYGVKD. This CDR3 comprises 15 residues. The V end lost 5 bases, the J end lost 9 bases, and 22 bases lay between the germline ends.

The chain is built from TRBV5-1 and TRBJ2-1; possibly TRBD1 for D (5 bases). This CDR3 spans 17 amino acids. With 3 bases removed from V and 5 bases from J, the gap between germline ends came to 21 bases. Germline CDR1 is SGHRS and CDR2 is YFSETQ. CDR3 sequence: CASSSYYRSDVHNEQFF. DNA of the CDR3: TGCGCCAGCAGCTCCTATTACAGGTCGGATGTCCACAATGAGCAGTTCTTC.

The V gene is TRBV5-6, the J gene TRBJ2-5, with 8 nucleotides matching TRBD1. The ends lost 3 bases at V and 5 bases at J; junction bases unmatched: 6. From germline, CDR1 is SGHDT and CDR2 YYEEEE. This CDR3 has 14 residues. This CDR3 is CASSSSGQGETQYF. The CDR3 DNA is TGTGCCAGCAGCTCCTCTGGACAGGGTGAGACCCAGTACTTC.

This chain joins TRBV15 and TRBJ1-5; D is unclear. Germline V gene sequence: CDR1 LNHNV, CDR2 YYDKDF (reference sequence). This CDR3 spans 13 amino acids. Trimming stripped 6 bases from V and 8 bases from J, with 14 bases between. CDR3 sequence reads: CATSLAPSKPQHF. DNA for the CDR3: TGTGCCACCAGTTTAGCCCCCTCAAAGCCCCAGCATTTT.